A few counts support the clone carrying this T cell receptor (beta chain). Its target is not known. This sample was included in a study of T-cell memory formation after mild COVID-19. General observations from the study: Whereas later expanders leaned CD4+, clones contracting day 15 to 85 showed a balanced CD4/CD8 makeup.

V dropped 6 bases and J dropped 1 base, with 3 bases sitting between them. The germline gives CDR1 MNHEY, CDR2 SVGEGT. This CDR3 is built from 11 residues. 5'RACE with constant-segment primers yielded barcoded, UMI-tagged TCR alpha and TCR beta cDNA libraries. From the 5' RACE reads, TCRdb called clonotypes with MiXCR, one entry per CDR3 protein. The data show 300,000 to 400,000 distinct CDR3 sequences, 10% to 15% seen once. The chain joins TRBV6-2 or TRBV6-3 to TRBJ1-2; unclear D gene. This TCR derives from a man aged 18 to 35 who had mild COVID-19 (a few samples of this study predate the infection). Cell type and time point are not known. Material for sequencing was PBMCs or a T cell subset sorted from them (not recorded which). CDR3 sequence: CASRNNYGYTF. CDR3 nucleotide sequence: TGTGCCAGCAGGAATAACTATGGCTACACCTTC.